This T cell receptor beta chain was observed in a study of OX40 agonist ivuxolimab in advanced cancers. About the study: The diagnoses of dose-escalation patients were hepatocellular carcinoma, melanoma, renal cell or head and neck cancer. Broader study findings: Still undetermined is the antigen specificity of the expanded peripheral T cells. Expanded clones were, on average, more numerous among CD8+ T cells than CD4+.

This clone was seen only once. Its antigen is still unknown. Repertoires were generated with immunoSEQ multiplex PCR, while TCRdb's copy carries only in-frame clones and drops some. The sample consists of under 85,000 clones, around four fifths of them appearing once. Trimming at V came to 5 bases and at J to 6 bases, leaving 9 bases not matched to a gene. This CDR3 spans 17 amino acids. Germline CDR1 MNHEY, CDR2 SMNVEV (reference sequence). This clonotype originated in an adult with an advanced solid tumor such as melanoma, head and neck, liver or kidney cancer. The rearrangement joins TRBV27 to TRBJ2-1; 14 bases map to TRBD2. Sequencing was performed on CD4+ or CD8+ T cells sorted from blood, taken in a trial of the OX40 agonist ivuxolimab. The CDR3, as DNA: TGTGCCAGCAGTCCCCAGGGACTAGCGGGAGATATCAATGAGCAGTTCTTC. It is translated as CASSPQGLAGDINEQFF.